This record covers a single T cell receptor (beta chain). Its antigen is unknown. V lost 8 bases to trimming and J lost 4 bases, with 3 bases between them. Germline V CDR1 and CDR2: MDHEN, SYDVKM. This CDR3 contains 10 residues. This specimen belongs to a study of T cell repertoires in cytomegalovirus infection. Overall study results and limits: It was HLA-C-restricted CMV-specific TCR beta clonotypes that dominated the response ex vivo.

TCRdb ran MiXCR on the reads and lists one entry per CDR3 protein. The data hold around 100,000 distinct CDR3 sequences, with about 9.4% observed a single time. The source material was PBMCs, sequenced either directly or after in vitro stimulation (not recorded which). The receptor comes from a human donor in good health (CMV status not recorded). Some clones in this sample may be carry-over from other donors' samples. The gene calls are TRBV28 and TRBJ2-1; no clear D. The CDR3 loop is CASEYNEQFF. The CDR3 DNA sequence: TGTGCCAGCGAATACAATGAGCAGTTCTTC. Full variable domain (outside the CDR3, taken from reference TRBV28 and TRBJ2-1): DVKVTQSSRYLVKRTGEKVFLECVQDMDHENMFWYRQDPGLGLRLIYFSYDVKMKEKGDIPEGYSVSREKKERFSLILESASTNQTSMYLCASEYNEQFFGPGTRLTVL.